The 12 T cell receptor beta chains listed next were all sequenced from one sample in a study of cytomegalovirus exposure and HLA in healthy donors. The study ran its PCR with 60 Vbeta and 13 Jbeta primers. Repertoires were generated with immunoSEQ multiplex PCR, while TCRdb's copy carries only in-frame clones and drops some. The sample lists over 150,000 clones, 82% occurring once. The specimen was PBMCs. The receptors were sampled from a girl aged 5-17 years in good health and CMV-seropositive.

The chain has TRBV28 and TRBJ1-2, with D possibly TRBD1 on 6 matching bases. Germline-derived CDR1 and CDR2 are MDHEN and SYDVKM. V gave up 2 bases and J gave up 5 bases, with 15 bases separating them. The CDR3 is 15 residues long. CDR3 in amino acids: CASSLGAVRGYGYTF. CDR3 DNA: TGTGCCAGCAGTTTAGGCGCGGTCAGGGGATATGGCTACACCTTC.

J is TRBJ1-4 and V is TRBV28; D is ambiguous. V lost 3 bases and J lost 0, with 8 bases in between. CDR1 MDHEN and CDR2 SYDVKM come from the germline V gene. The CDR3 is 15 residues long. The DNA for the CDR3 is TGTGCCAGCAGTTTGGTGGGCGCAACTAATGAAAAACTGTTTTTT. Protein sequence: CASSLVGATNEKLFF. The full variable domain, with the rest looked up from reference TRBV28 and TRBJ1-4, is DVKVTQSSRYLVKRTGEKVFLECVQDMDHENMFWYRQDPGLGLRLIYFSYDVKMKEKGDIPEGYSVSREKKERFSLILESASTNQTSMYLCASSLVGATNEKLFFGSGTQLSVL.

This chain links TRBV19 with TRBJ2-1; 11 bases match TRBD1. V dropped 6 bases and J dropped 2; count of bases not matched to a gene: 9. Germline lookup yields CDR1 LNHDA and CDR2 SQIVND (reference sequence). This CDR3 is 17 amino acids long. The chain's CDR3 is CASSQTRTGGAYNEQFF. The CDR3 nucleotides are TGTGCCAGTAGCCAAACCCGGACAGGGGGCGCCTACAATGAGCAGTTCTTC. Together with reference TRBV19 and TRBJ2-1, the CDR3 gives the full variable domain: DGGITQSPKYLFRKEGQNVTLSCEQNLNHDAMYWYRQDPGQGLRLIYYSQIVNDFQKGDIAEGYSVSREKKESFPLTVTSAQKNPTAFYLCASSQTRTGGAYNEQFFGPGTRLTVL.

This chain uses TRBV7-3 with TRBJ2-3, with 9 bases that match TRBD2. Germline lookup yields CDR1 SGHTA and CDR2 FQGTGA. V shed 5 bases and J 2 bases; nucleotides not matched to a gene: 2. The length of the CDR3 is 14 residues. CDR3 nucleotide sequence: TGTGCCAGCAGCCTAGCGGGGCTCACAGATACGCAGTATTTT. This translates into CASSLAGLTDTQYF.

The chain combines TRBV5-1 with TRBJ2-3; 11 positions agree with TRBD2. Germline loops: CDR1 SGHRS, CDR2 YFSETQ. This CDR3 is built from 16 residues. The J segment lost 6 bases and the V segment lost 6 bases, leaving 12 bases of the junction unmatched. The CDR3 DNA sequence: TGCGCCAGCACGGAACTAGCGGGGGCAACGAGGGATACGCAGTATTTT. It translates to CASTELAGATRDTQYF. The full variable domain, rest sourced from reference TRBV5-1 and TRBJ2-3, is KAGVTQTPRYLIKTRGQQVTLSCSPISGHRSVSWYQQTPGQGLQFLFEYFSETQRNKGNFPGRFSGRQFSNSRSEMNVSTLELGDSALYLCASTELAGATRDTQYFGPGTRLTVL.

The chain combines TRBV7-9 with TRBJ2-1, with a weak D call TRBD2 (6 bases). The V end was cut by 5 bases, the J end by 11 bases, with 13 bases between. This CDR3 contains 12 residues. Germline CDR1 reads SEHNR; CDR2 reads FQNEAQ (reference sequence). The CDR3 sequence is CASSRDFVKQFF. CDR3 DNA: TGTGCCAGCAGCCGGGACTTCGTGAAGCAGTTCTTC. The full variable domain, rest sourced from reference TRBV7-9 and TRBJ2-1, is DTGVSQNPRHKITKRGQNVTFRCDPISEHNRLYWYRQTLGQGPEFLTYFQNEAQLEKSRLLSDRFSAERPKGSFSTLEIQRTEQGDSAMYLCASSRDFVKQFFGPGTRLTVL.

The chain employs TRBV28 and TRBJ1-2; D perhaps matches TRBD1 (5 bases). This CDR3 is built from 16 residues. Germline-derived CDR1 and CDR2 are MDHEN and SYDVKM. V lost 3 bases to trimming and J lost 0 bases, with 14 bases between them. The CDR3 nucleotides are TGTGCCAGCAGTTTCAGGGCAGCACGAGCTAACTATGGCTACACCTTC. It codes for CASSFRAARANYGYTF.

The table lists this clone with a few counts. V is TRBV10-2 and J is TRBJ2-7; D unresolved. The germline V and J ends were trimmed by 0 bases and 7 bases, with 10 bases remaining between them. There are 13 residues in the CDR3. Germline CDR1 WSHSY, CDR2 SAAADI. The DNA for the CDR3 is TGCGCCAGCAGTGAGTCGATGGTGGAGGAGCAGTACTTC. Protein product: CASSESMVEEQYF.

CDR3 bases: TGTGCCAGCAGCCAAGGGACAGGGGGTTCGTATGGCTACACCTTC. This translates into CASSQGTGGSYGYTF. This chain connects TRBV14 to TRBJ1-2, with 10 bases identical to TRBD1. Germline-derived CDR1 and CDR2 are SGHDN and FVKESK. The J segment lost 5 bases and the V segment lost 1 base, leaving 4 bases of the junction unmatched. The CDR3 runs 15 residues.

For the CDR3, the DNA is TGTGCCAGCAGTTCTAAGGAGGGGGCTAGAAATGAGCAGTTCTTC. Protein: CASSSKEGARNEQFF. The J gene is TRBJ2-1, the V gene TRBV6-5, with D perhaps TRBD1 (7 bases). CDR3 length: 15 residues. The germline V gene has CDR1 MNHEY and CDR2 SVGAGI. V lost 4 bases and J 7 bases, leaving 17 bases between the germline ends.

The chain combines TRBV28 with TRBJ1-3, with a weak D call TRBD1 (5 bases). The CDR3 contains 18 residues. Germline V gene data show CDR1 as MDHEN and CDR2 as SYDVKM. Trimming pared 10 bases from V and 0 bases from J, leaving 25 bases between. The CDR3 is CATFRSPRGGRSGNTIYF. The CDR3 DNA sequence: TGTGCCACCTTCCGGTCCCCCCGGGGGGGACGCTCTGGAAACACCATATATTTT.

This clone was recorded a few times. J is TRBJ2-5 and V is TRBV29-1; weak D call: TRBD2 (5 bases). This CDR3 is 11 amino acids long. With 4 bases removed from V and 5 bases from J, the gap between germline ends came to 8 bases. CDR1 SQVTM and CDR2 ANQGSEA come from the germline V gene. The DNA for the CDR3 is TGCAGCGTTGGAGGGCGGGAGACCCAGTACTTC. It is translated as CSVGGRETQYF.